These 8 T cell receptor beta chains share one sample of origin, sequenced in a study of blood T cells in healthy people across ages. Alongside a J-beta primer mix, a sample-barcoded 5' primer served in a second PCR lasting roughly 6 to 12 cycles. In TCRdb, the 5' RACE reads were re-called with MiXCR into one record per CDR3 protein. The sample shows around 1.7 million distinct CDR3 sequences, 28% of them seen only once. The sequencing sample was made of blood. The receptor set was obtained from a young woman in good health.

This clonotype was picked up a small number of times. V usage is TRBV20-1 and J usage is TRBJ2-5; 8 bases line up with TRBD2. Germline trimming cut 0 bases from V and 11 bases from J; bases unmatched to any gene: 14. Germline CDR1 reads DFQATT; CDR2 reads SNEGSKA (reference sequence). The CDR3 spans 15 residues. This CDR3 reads CSARDGEREINEQYF. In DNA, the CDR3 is TGCAGTGCTAGAGATGGCGAGCGGGAGATCAATGAGCAGTACTTC.

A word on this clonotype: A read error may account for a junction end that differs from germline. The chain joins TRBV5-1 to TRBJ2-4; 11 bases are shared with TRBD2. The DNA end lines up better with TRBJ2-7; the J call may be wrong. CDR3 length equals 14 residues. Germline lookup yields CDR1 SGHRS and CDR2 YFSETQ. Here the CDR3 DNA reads TGCGCCGGCAGTCGACTAGCGGGAACCAGCGAGCAGTACTTC. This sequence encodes CAGSRLAGTSEQYF.

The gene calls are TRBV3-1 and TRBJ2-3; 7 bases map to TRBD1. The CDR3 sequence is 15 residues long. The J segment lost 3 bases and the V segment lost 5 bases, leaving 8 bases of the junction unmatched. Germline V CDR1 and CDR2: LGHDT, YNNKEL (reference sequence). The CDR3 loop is CASSERTGMTDTQYF. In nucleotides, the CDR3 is TGTGCCAGCAGCGAGCGGACAGGAATGACAGATACGCAGTATTTT.

The chain's CDR3 is CASSPNYNEQYF. CDR3 DNA: TGTGCCAGCAGTCCAAATTACAATGAGCAGTACTTC. J is TRBJ2-1 and V is TRBV6-2 or TRBV6-3, with no clear D. TRBJ2-7 explains the end of the DNA better; the J call may be wrong. The germline V gene encodes CDR1 MNHEY and CDR2 SVGEGT. This CDR3 is built from 12 residues.

The DNA for the CDR3 is TGTGCCAGCAGCCAAGCATCGCGGGGGCAATACAATGAGCAGTTCTTC. This codes for CASSQASRGQYNEQFF. This chain connects TRBV4-2 to TRBJ2-1, with D possibly matching TRBD2 (7 bases). CDR3 length: 16 amino acids. The V end lost 1 base, the J end lost 4 bases, and 14 bases lay between the germline ends. In germline, CDR1 is LGHNA, CDR2 YNFKEQ.

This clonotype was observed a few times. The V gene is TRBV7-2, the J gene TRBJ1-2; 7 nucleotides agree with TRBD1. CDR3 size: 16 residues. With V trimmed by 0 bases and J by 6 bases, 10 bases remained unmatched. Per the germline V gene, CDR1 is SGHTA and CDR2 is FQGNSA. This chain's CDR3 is CASSLAPRQGGNGYTF. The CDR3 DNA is TGTGCCAGCAGCTTAGCCCCACGGCAGGGGGGTAATGGCTACACCTTC.

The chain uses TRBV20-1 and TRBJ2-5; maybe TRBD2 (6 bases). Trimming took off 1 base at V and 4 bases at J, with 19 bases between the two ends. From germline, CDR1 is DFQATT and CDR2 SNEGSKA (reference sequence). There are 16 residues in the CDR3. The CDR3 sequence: CSARVRAGGFRETQYF. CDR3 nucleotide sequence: TGCAGTGCTAGAGTCAGAGCCGGGGGATTTCGAGAGACCCAGTACTTC.

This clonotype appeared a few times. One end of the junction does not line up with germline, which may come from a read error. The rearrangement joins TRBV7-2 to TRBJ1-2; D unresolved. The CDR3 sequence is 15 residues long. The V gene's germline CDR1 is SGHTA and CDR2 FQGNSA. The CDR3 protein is CASGFAGQALVGYTF. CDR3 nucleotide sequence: TGTGCCAGCGGCTTCGCTGGCCAGGCCCTTGTAGGCTACACCTTC.